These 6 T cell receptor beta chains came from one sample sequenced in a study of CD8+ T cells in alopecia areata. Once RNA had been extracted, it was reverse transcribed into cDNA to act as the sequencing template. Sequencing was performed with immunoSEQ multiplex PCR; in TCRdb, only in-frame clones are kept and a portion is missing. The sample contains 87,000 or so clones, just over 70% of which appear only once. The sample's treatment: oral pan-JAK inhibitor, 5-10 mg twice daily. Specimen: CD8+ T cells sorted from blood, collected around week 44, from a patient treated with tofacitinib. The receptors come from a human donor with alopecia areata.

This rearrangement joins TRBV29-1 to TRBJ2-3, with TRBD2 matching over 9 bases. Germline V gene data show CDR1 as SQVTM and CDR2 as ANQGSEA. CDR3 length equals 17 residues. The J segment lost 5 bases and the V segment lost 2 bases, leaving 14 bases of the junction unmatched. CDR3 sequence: CSVELEGLAGKRDTQYF. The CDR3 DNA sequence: TGCAGCGTTGAACTGGAGGGGCTAGCGGGGAAGCGAGATACGCAGTATTTT.

In DNA form, the CDR3 reads TGTGCCAGTGAGCCCGGGACAGGGGTCGGAGGCTACACCTTC. It yields the protein CASEPGTGVGGYTF. J is TRBJ1-2 and V is TRBV19, with 10 positions matching TRBD1. Germline V gene sequence: CDR1 LNHDA, CDR2 SQIVND (reference sequence). V trimming: 8 bases; J trimming: 8 bases; junction bases outside the gene matches: 11. This CDR3 has 14 amino acids.

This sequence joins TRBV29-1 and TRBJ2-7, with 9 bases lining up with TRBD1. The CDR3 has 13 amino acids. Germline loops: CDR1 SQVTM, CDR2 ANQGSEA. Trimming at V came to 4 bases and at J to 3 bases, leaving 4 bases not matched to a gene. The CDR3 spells CSVVEGQGYEQYF. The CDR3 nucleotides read TGCAGCGTTGTAGAGGGACAGGGCTACGAGCAGTACTTC.

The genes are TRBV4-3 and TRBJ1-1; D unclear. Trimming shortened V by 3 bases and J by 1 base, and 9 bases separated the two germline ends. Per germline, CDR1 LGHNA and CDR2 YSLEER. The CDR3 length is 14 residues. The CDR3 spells CASSHIEGNTEAFF. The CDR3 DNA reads TGCGCCAGCAGCCATATAGAGGGGAACACTGAAGCTTTCTTT.

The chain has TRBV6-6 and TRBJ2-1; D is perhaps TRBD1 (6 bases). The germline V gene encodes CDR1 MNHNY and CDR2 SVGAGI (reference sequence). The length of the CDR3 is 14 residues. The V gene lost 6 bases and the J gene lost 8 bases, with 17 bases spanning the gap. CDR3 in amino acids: CASSPVTGIDEQFF. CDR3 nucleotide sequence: TGTGCCAGCAGCCCCGTAACAGGGATCGATGAGCAGTTCTTC.

CDR3 in amino acids: CASSLKRVKNIQYF. In DNA, the CDR3 is TGTGCCAGCAGCTTGAAGCGGGTCAAAAACATTCAGTACTTC. The chain couples TRBV11-2 to TRBJ2-4; D is perhaps TRBD2 (6 bases). The CDR3 runs 14 residues. The ends were cut back, 3 bases at V and 3 bases at J, with 9 bases in the middle. The germline CDR1 and CDR2 sequences are SGHAT and FQNNGV.